The 3 T cell receptor beta chains below all came from one sample that was sequenced in a study of T-cell memory formation after mild COVID-19. Via MiXCR, TCRdb re-called the 5' RACE reads, giving one row per CDR3 protein. This sample has roughly 600,000 distinct CDR3 sequences, with 18% found just once. Sequenced sample: PBMCs or a T cell subset sorted from them (not recorded which). Source of these receptors: an adult woman who had mild COVID-19 (a few samples of this study predate the infection). Cell type and time point are not known.

In its sample, this clonotype was seen a few times. The chain couples TRBV7-9 to TRBJ2-3; 8 bases line up with TRBD2. Germline assignment: CDR1 SEHNR and CDR2 FQNEAQ (reference sequence). This CDR3 comprises 16 residues. The trim removed 0 bases at V and 7 bases at J, leaving 9 bases unmatched. CDR3 DNA: TGTGCCAGCAGCTTAGCTAAACAGCGGGAGTTCTATACGCAGTATTTT. Its translation: CASSLAKQREFYTQYF. The full variable domain, rest sourced from reference TRBV7-9 and TRBJ2-3, is DTGVSQNPRHKITKRGQNVTFRCDPISEHNRLYWYRQTLGQGPEFLTYFQNEAQLEKSRLLSDRFSAERPKGSFSTLEIQRTEQGDSAMYLCASSLAKQREFYTQYFGPGTRLTVL.

This clonotype was detected only a few times. The chain's CDR3 is CASSPGEVISYEQYF. CDR3 DNA: TGTGCCAGCAGCCCCGGGGAGGTTATCTCCTACGAGCAGTACTTC. The chain has TRBV7-2 and TRBJ2-7, with D possibly matching TRBD2 (6 bases). This CDR3 region has 15 residues. The germline gives CDR1 SGHTA, CDR2 FQGNSA. Between the trimmed V and J ends, which lost 5 bases and 0 bases, there was a span of 14 bases.

This clonotype occurred a few times. J is TRBJ1-2 and V is TRBV29-1; D is ambiguous. Trimming cost V 3 bases and J 4 bases, with 12 bases left between them. The CDR3 runs 13 residues. The germline CDR1 and CDR2 sequences are SQVTM and ANQGSEA. The CDR3: CSVEGTSSYGYTF. The DNA of the CDR3 is TGCAGCGTTGAGGGCACATCCAGCTATGGCTACACCTTC.